This T cell receptor beta chain is drawn from a study of Graves' ophthalmopathy and Graves' hyperthyroidism. Study-wide results and limits: Classification of ophthalmopathy versus stable hyperthyroidism by a 13-signature model yielded under 90% sensitivity and around 76% specificity. Appearing in blood as well were most expanded thyroid clonotypes above 0.001 frequency.

Amplification of TCR beta CDR3 regions used RNA transcripts. First-round RT-PCR used HTBI primers; second-round multiplex PCR followed. Using its own MiXCR run on the multiplex PCR reads, TCRdb lists one record per CDR3 protein. The sample carries 650,000 to 900,000 distinct CDR3 sequences, approximately 40% recorded once. There are a few counts of this clonotype. Its antigen remains unidentified. This receptor was obtained from an adult man with Graves' ophthalmopathy. Sequencing used peripheral blood.

CDR3 DNA sequence: TGTGCCAGCATTCTTGACTCTGGAAACACCATATATTTT. It yields the protein CASILDSGNTIYF. The chain combines TRBV12-3 or TRBV12-4 with TRBJ1-3; D gene ambiguous. V lost 7 bases and J lost 0, with 7 bases in between. The CDR3 consists of 13 residues.